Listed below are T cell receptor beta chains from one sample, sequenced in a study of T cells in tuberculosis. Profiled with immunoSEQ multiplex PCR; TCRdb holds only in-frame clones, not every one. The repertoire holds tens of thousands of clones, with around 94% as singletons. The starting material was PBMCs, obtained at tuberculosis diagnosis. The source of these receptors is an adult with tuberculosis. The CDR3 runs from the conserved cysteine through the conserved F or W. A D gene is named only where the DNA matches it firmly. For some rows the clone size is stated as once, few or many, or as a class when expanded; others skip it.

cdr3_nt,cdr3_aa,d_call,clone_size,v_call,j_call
TGTGCCAGCAGCCCGTACAGGACGAGAAGCGATACGCAGTATTTT,CASSPYRTRSDTQYF,.,.,TRBV28,TRBJ2-3
TGCGCCAGCAGCCGGGGGACTAGCGGGTCGAACACCGGGGAGCTGTTTTTT,CASSRGTSGSNTGELFF,TRBD2,few,TRBV5-1,TRBJ2-2
TGTGCCAGCAGTTTATCGGGACTAGCGGGGGGTTCAGATACGCAGTATTTT,CASSLSGLAGGSDTQYF,TRBD2,.,TRBV27,TRBJ2-3
TGTGCCATCAGCCCAGGGTCGATTCAGCCCCAGCATTTT,CAISPGSIQPQHF,.,few,TRBV10-3,TRBJ1-5
TGTGCCAGCAGCCGGGACAGCGGCCTTAATTCACCCCTCCACTTT,CASSRDSGLNSPLHF,TRBD1,once,TRBV11-2,TRBJ1-6
TGCGCCAGCAGCCGAGGGCTACCTCGATCCTACGAGCAGTACTTC,CASSRGLPRSYEQYF,.,.,TRBV4-1,TRBJ2-7
TGTGCCAGCAGTTTTAAGCCGAACACCGGGGAGCTGTTTTTT,CASSFKPNTGELFF,.,.,TRBV27,TRBJ2-2
TGCAGCGGGGGACAGGGGGGCTCCTACGAGCAGTACTTC,CSGGQGGSYEQYF,TRBD1,few,TRBV29-1,TRBJ2-7
TGTGCCAGCAGCTTAATCAAGAACACTGAAGCTTTCTTT,CASSLIKNTEAFF,.,.,TRBV11-2,TRBJ1-1
TGTGCCATCAGTAAACTAGCGGGGGGGCAAAATGAGCAGTTCTTC,CAISKLAGGQNEQFF,TRBD2,.,TRBV10-3,TRBJ2-1
TGTGCCAGCACTAAACAAGGAGGGGCAGGCCGGCCGGATGAAAAACTGTTTTTT,CASTKQGGAGRPDEKLFF,.,.,TRBV6-4,TRBJ1-4
TGTGCCAGTAGCCCCGGGGGGGTGCGAAATTCACCCCTCCACTTT,CASSPGGVRNSPLHF,.,.,TRBV19,TRBJ1-6
TGTGCCAGCGTCCCGGGACTTCCGAATGAAAAACTGTTTTTT,CASVPGLPNEKLFF,.,few,TRBV6-1,TRBJ1-4
TGTGCCAGCAGCTTATCCGAGTTCTACGAGCAGTACTTC,CASSLSEFYEQYF,.,.,TRBV7-2,TRBJ2-7
TGCGCCAGCAGCTCTCGGCTAGGACAGCCGGTGGAGGCAGGGGGGTACACTGAAGCTTTCTTT,CASSSRLGQPVEAGGYTEAFF,TRBD1,.,TRBV5-1,TRBJ1-1
TGCGCCAGCCAAACAGGGGACAGGGGCGTCACCGGGGAGCTGTTTTTT,CASQTGDRGVTGELFF,TRBD1,.,TRBV5-1,TRBJ2-2
TGTGCCATCAGTGAGGCATGGGACGGGGGGATACATGGCTACACCTTC,CAISEAWDGGIHGYTF,.,once,TRBV10-3,TRBJ1-2
TGTGCCAGCAGTTCCCCATCGCTAGCGGGGGACTACAATGAGCAGTTCTTC,CASSSPSLAGDYNEQFF,TRBD2,.,TRBV7-2,TRBJ2-1
TGTGCCAGCAGTTACTTTGGGGAGCGGGGTCAGCCCCAGCATTTT,CASSYFGERGQPQHF,.,.,TRBV6-5,TRBJ1-5
TGTGCCAGCAGCTACAGGGTTTCTTCAGGAAACACCATATATTTT,CASSYRVSSGNTIYF,.,.,TRBV7-2,TRBJ1-3
TGTGCCAGCAGCTTAAATAGCGGGGGCGCCGGAGGCTACACCTTC,CASSLNSGGAGGYTF,.,once,TRBV11-2,TRBJ1-2
TGTGCTAGTGGTTTCGGACGCGGGGGGGCCTTCTCTCTGTTGAACAATGAGCAGTTCTTC,CASGFGRGGAFSLLNNEQFF,TRBD2,once,TRBV12-5,TRBJ2-1
TGTGCCAGCAGGGCTCAAGGCGCGGCCGGGGAGCTGTTTTTT,CASRAQGAAGELFF,.,.,TRBV28,TRBJ2-2
TGTGCCAGTAGTACCCGACTGTCCTCTAGCACAGATACGCAGTATTTT,CASSTRLSSSTDTQYF,.,.,TRBV19,TRBJ2-3
TGTGCCATCAGTGATTTGTCAGGGGGTAGTTCTGGGGCCAACGTCCTGACTTTC,CAISDLSGGSSGANVLTF,TRBD1,.,TRBV10-3,TRBJ2-6
TGTGCCTGGAGTGTAGGGGACAGGGCAGACCAGCCCCAGCATTTT,CAWSVGDRADQPQHF,TRBD1,.,TRBV30,TRBJ1-5
TGTGCCAGCAGCCAAAGCGGGGTTACGAGCAATCAGCCCCAGCATTTT,CASSQSGVTSNQPQHF,.,.,TRBV9,TRBJ1-5
TGTGCCAGCAGCCAAGTCCACGAGGAGCCGGATGGCTACACCTTC,CASSQVHEEPDGYTF,.,.,TRBV4-2,TRBJ1-2
TGTGCTAGTGGTTTCGGTCAGGGGGCCTCCTCTGGGGCCAACGTCCTGACTTTC,CASGFGQGASSGANVLTF,TRBD1,few,TRBV12-5,TRBJ2-6
TGTGCCAGCTCACCGACAGAGGAGAGCTCCTACAATGAGCAGTTCTTC,CASSPTEESSYNEQFF,.,.,TRBV18,TRBJ2-1
TGTGCCAGCAGCTTCCCAAGACAGGTTGAAGCTTTCTTT,CASSFPRQVEAFF,.,once,TRBV5-6,TRBJ1-1
TGTGCCAGCAGTGAAAGGGGAAGGTTCCAAGAGACCCAGTACTTC,CASSERGRFQETQYF,.,.,TRBV25-1,TRBJ2-5
TGCGCCAGCAGCTTAGCGGACACCGGGGAGCTGTTTTTT,CASSLADTGELFF,.,.,TRBV5-1,TRBJ2-2
TGTGCTAGTGGTTTGGCAGGGACAGGGTTAGCCAAAAACATTCAGTACTTC,CASGLAGTGLAKNIQYF,TRBD1,.,TRBV12-5,TRBJ2-4
TGCGCCAGCAGCCAAGAGGAGGGACAGGGGTATGGCTACACCTTC,CASSQEEGQGYGYTF,TRBD1,.,TRBV4-1,TRBJ1-2
TGTGCCAGCAGCTCCACAGGGGATACGCAGTATTTT,CASSSTGDTQYF,.,.,TRBV11-2,TRBJ2-3